This T cell receptor (beta chain) emerged from a study of shared clonotypes between healthy human individuals. Every donor was a Caucasian adult from Nashville, Tennessee. Germline V gene sequence: CDR1 SGDLS, CDR2 YYNGEE. The CDR3 sequence is 15 residues long. Deletions cut 4 bases from V and 7 bases from J, with 18 bases between. Overall study results and limits: The study drew on few donors, limiting represented genetic and exposure-history diversity.

With ten immunoSEQ deep assay plates, unsorted PBMC DNA underwent sequencing. Original handling: Filtering differed because ImmunoSEQ produced junction-only sequences that carried no quality scores. Assay used: immunoSEQ multiplex PCR; TCRdb lists only in-frame clones, some missing. That table gives V, J and clone size, and the DNA gave D and trimming. The sample has some 450,000 clones; 77% are singletons. A word on this clone: Antigen unknown.

The TCR comes from a woman aged 40 to 49 in good health. Some clones in this sample may be carry-over from other donors' samples. The sequenced sample was PBMCs. The chain combines TRBV9 with TRBJ2-1; weak D call: TRBD2 (6 bases). The CDR3 DNA reads TGTGCCAGCAGCCAAGGGAGACTAGGGTGGAATGAGCAGTTCTTC. Translation: CASSQGRLGWNEQFF. Full variable domain (rest looked up from reference TRBV9 and TRBJ2-1): DSGVTQTPKHLITATGQRVTLRCSPRSGDLSVYWYQQSLDQGLQFLIQYYNGEERAKGNILERFSAQQFPDLHSELNLSSLELGDSALYFCASSQGRLGWNEQFFGPGTRLTVL.